One sample yielded the 29 T cell receptor beta chains listed below, sequenced in a study of CD8+CD57+ T cells in acquired aplastic anemia (dated by TCRdb to the late 2010s). This sample was sequenced with an Illumina HiSeq 2000. Genomic DNA served as template for TCR beta VDJ combination and CDR3 sequence profiling. TCRdb took the public reads, trimmed them with fastp at Q25, ran MiXCR for clone calling and kept in-frame beta chains. For every CDR3 protein sequence, its rows merge into one entry that carries the most common genes and DNA. The sample profile shows 150,000 to 200,000 distinct CDR3 sequences; less than 60% of them were found once. The ten most abundant clones make up under 3.5% of the sample. The patients picked for sequencing were ones in whom flow cytometry had shown an expansion of CD8+CD57+ cells. The specimen sequenced was sorted CD4+, CD8+, or CD8+CD57+ T cells (not recorded which) from PBMCs. These TCRs come from a human donor with aplastic anemia.

The chain employs TRBV19 and TRBJ1-5, with TRBD1 identical over 7 bases. Unmatched junction bases numbered 8, after V lost 7 bases and J lost 5 bases. Germline loops: CDR1 LNHDA, CDR2 SQIVND (reference sequence). This CDR3 is 14 amino acids long. The CDR3 loop is CASILRTGDQPQHF. The CDR3 nucleotides read TGTGCCAGTATTCTCAGAACAGGGGATCAGCCCCAGCATTTT.

The V and J genes are TRBV10-3 and TRBJ1-1, with 7 bases matching TRBD1. Per the germline V gene, CDR1 is ENHRY and CDR2 is SYGVKD. The CDR3 sequence is 12 residues long. Trimming at V came to 6 bases and at J to 6 bases, leaving 4 bases not matched to a gene. CDR3 bases: TGTGCCATCAGAACAGGGGACTCTGAAGCTTTCTTT. It specifies CAIRTGDSEAFF.

In its sample, this clonotype was seen many times. The CDR3 region is CSAPVVSGANVLTF. In nucleotides, the CDR3 is TGCAGTGCCCCTGTGGTCTCTGGGGCCAACGTCCTGACTTTC. This chain connects TRBV20-1 to TRBJ2-6; D not certain. The V gene lost 6 bases and the J gene lost 0 bases, with 9 bases spanning the gap. This CDR3 region has 14 residues. In germline, CDR1 is DFQATT, CDR2 SNEGSKA (reference sequence).

This chain connects TRBV19 to TRBJ1-5; D possibly corresponds to TRBD1 (6 bases). V gave up 10 bases and J gave up 12 bases, with 22 bases separating them. Per germline, CDR1 LNHDA and CDR2 SQIVND (reference sequence). This CDR3 region has 13 residues. CDR3 amino acids: CATKVNPGGHQHF. The CDR3 DNA reads as TGTGCCACCAAAGTTAATCCGGGGGGCCACCAGCATTTT. Full variable domain (missing parts from reference TRBV19 and TRBJ1-5): DGGITQSPKYLFRKEGQNVTLSCEQNLNHDAMYWYRQDPGQGLRLIYYSQIVNDFQKGDIAEGYSVSREKKESFPLTVTSAQKNPTAFYLCATKVNPGGHQHFGDGTRLSIL.

V and J are TRBV6-5 and TRBJ1-2; maybe TRBD1 (5 bases). There are 11 residues in the CDR3. Germline V CDR1 and CDR2: MNHEY, SVGAGI. Trimming removed 4 bases at V and 6 bases at J, with 6 bases between. The CDR3 DNA reads TGTGCCAGCAGTTCAGGGAATGGCTACACCTTC. Protein sequence: CASSSGNGYTF.

The table lists this clonotype with a few counts. The chain combines TRBV19 with TRBJ1-6; 7 nucleotides align to TRBD1. V shed 5 bases, J shed 5 bases, and the junction held 9 bases outside the gene matches. The germline V gene encodes CDR1 LNHDA and CDR2 SQIVND (reference sequence). The CDR3 extends over 16 amino acids. The CDR3 sequence is CASSWRQGGNNSPLHF. CDR3 DNA: TGTGCCAGTAGTTGGAGGCAGGGGGGGAATAATTCACCCCTCCACTTT.

This clonotype was seen many times. The chain recombines TRBV20-1 with TRBJ2-6; 8 bases align to TRBD1. This CDR3 region has 16 residues. Trimming cost V 2 bases and J 2 bases; bases outside gene matches: 5. Germline values: CDR1 DFQATT, CDR2 SNEGSKA (reference sequence). CDR3 protein: CSARQGAATGANVLTF. The CDR3 nucleotides read TGCAGTGCTAGACAGGGGGCTGCCACTGGGGCCAACGTCCTGACTTTC.

This clonotype was observed at least ten times. This chain connects TRBV10-3 to TRBJ1-5; 7 nucleotides line up with TRBD1. Germline V gene sequence: CDR1 ENHRY, CDR2 SYGVKD. J gave up 3 bases and V 6 bases, and 8 bases lay outside the gene matches. The CDR3 runs 15 residues. Here the CDR3 reads CAISQGDLNNQPQHF. CDR3 DNA: TGTGCCATCAGCCAGGGGGACCTTAACAATCAGCCCCAGCATTTT.

There are many counts of this clonotype. The chain is built from TRBV5-1 and TRBJ1-1; possibly TRBD1 for D (5 bases). Trimming removed 4 bases at V and 0 bases at J, with 10 bases between. CDR3 size: 14 residues. The germline CDR1 and CDR2 sequences are SGHRS and YFSETQ. The DNA for the CDR3 is TGCGCCAGCAGCGCAGGGAACATGAACACTGAAGCTTTCTTT. As protein: CASSAGNMNTEAFF.

This clonotype was seen many times. The chain recombines TRBV20-1 with TRBJ2-3; weak D call: TRBD2 (7 bases). Germline loops: CDR1 DFQATT, CDR2 SNEGSKA (reference sequence). The V gene lost 8 bases and the J gene lost 4 bases, with 22 bases spanning the gap. This CDR3 is built from 15 residues. The CDR3 DNA reads as TGCAGTAAAACCGGGGGGCCAGTTTCCCCAGATACGCAGTATTTT. Translating gives CSKTGGPVSPDTQYF.

This clonotype was seen ten or more times. The V gene is TRBV6-2 or TRBV6-3, the J gene TRBJ1-1; D is perhaps TRBD1 (6 bases). Germline values: CDR1 MNHEY, CDR2 SVGEGT. The V end lost 2 bases, the J end lost 0 bases, and 10 bases lay between the germline ends. The CDR3 runs 15 residues. CDR3 region: CASSYLQGLNTEAFF. DNA of the CDR3: TGTGCCAGCAGTTACCTTCAGGGGTTGAACACTGAAGCTTTCTTT.

J is TRBJ1-1 and V is TRBV10-1; D is unclear. Germline V gives CDR1 WNHNN, CDR2 SYGVQD (reference sequence). Deletions cut 2 bases from V and 1 base from J, with 8 bases between. CDR3 size: 14 residues. CDR3 DNA sequence: TGCGCCAGCAGTGAGGAGAAGCGGAACACTGAAGCTTTCTTT. Protein: CASSEEKRNTEAFF.

This clonotype was seen repeatedly, ten times or more. The V gene is TRBV7-9, the J gene TRBJ1-3, with D uncertain. Between the trimmed V and J ends, which lost 2 bases and 3 bases, there was a span of 17 bases. This CDR3 is 17 amino acids long. Germline values: CDR1 SEHNR, CDR2 FQNEAQ (reference sequence). CDR3 coding DNA: TGTGCCAGCAGCTTATCCCGACTTGTGCTGGTTGGAAACACCATATATTTT. This translates into CASSLSRLVLVGNTIYF. Drawing the rest from reference TRBV7-9 and TRBJ1-3, the complete variable domain is DTGVSQNPRHKITKRGQNVTFRCDPISEHNRLYWYRQTLGQGPEFLTYFQNEAQLEKSRLLSDRFSAERPKGSFSTLEIQRTEQGDSAMYLCASSLSRLVLVGNTIYFGEGSWLTVV.

This chain links TRBV4-1 with TRBJ2-7, with D possibly TRBD2 on 5 matching bases. This CDR3 has 12 residues. Trimming took 1 base from V and 6 from J, leaving 7 bases between them. Germline-derived CDR1 and CDR2 are MGHRA and YSYEKL. In DNA form, the CDR3 reads TGCGCCAGCAGCCAAGTGGGGAGCGAGCAGTACTTC. Residues: CASSQVGSEQYF.

This clonotype was found many times. The chain recombines TRBV5-5 with TRBJ1-6; the match to TRBD1 covers 7 bases. Trimming took 2 bases from V and 3 from J; bases not matched to a gene: 2. CDR1 and CDR2 from the germline V gene are SGHKS and YYEKEE (reference sequence). CDR3 length equals 15 residues. CDR3 bases: TGTGCCAGCAGCTTCCGGACAGGCTATAATTCACCCCTCCACTTT. Protein product: CASSFRTGYNSPLHF.

Comment on this clonotype: A much larger clone differs from this one at a single base, so this may be a read error. V and J are TRBV5-4 and TRBJ2-4; no reliable D call. CDR1 is SGHNT, CDR2 YYREEE, per germline (reference sequence). The length of the CDR3 is 14 residues. The CDR3, as DNA: TGTGCCAGCAGCTTGGCTGGGGTTCAGAACATTCAGTGCTTC. Its protein is CASSLAGVQNIQCF. The full variable domain, its missing parts supplied by reference TRBV5-4 and TRBJ2-4, is ETGVTQSPTHLIKTRGQQVTLRCSSQSGHNTVSWYQQALGQGPQFIFQYYREEENGRGNFPPRFSGLQFPNYSSELNVNALELDDSALYLCASSLAGVQNIQCFGAGTRLSVL.

The rearrangement uses TRBV15 and TRBJ2-5; D is unresolved. The length of the CDR3 is 15 residues. V was trimmed by 0 bases and J by 3 bases, leaving 11 bases between them. In germline, CDR1 is LNHNV, CDR2 YYDKDF (reference sequence). CDR3 loop: CATSRDRGKEETQYF. In DNA form, the CDR3 reads TGTGCCACCAGCAGAGATCGCGGCAAAGAAGAGACCCAGTACTTC.

This clonotype was counted between two and nine times. The chain's CDR3 is CASSFGQGYTF. CDR3 sequence (DNA): TGTGCCAGCAGCTTTGGACAGGGCTACACCTTC. This chain joins TRBV2 and TRBJ1-2; a possible D gene is TRBD1 (6 bases). The ends were cut back, 6 bases at V and 8 bases at J, with 10 bases in the middle. This CDR3 has 11 residues. CDR1 and CDR2 from the germline V gene are SNHLY and FYNNEI. Together with reference TRBV2 and TRBJ1-2, the CDR3 gives the full variable domain: EPEVTQTPSHQVTQMGQEVILRCVPISNHLYFYWYRQILGQKVEFLVSFYNNEISEKSEIFDDQFSVERPDGSNFTLKIRSTKLEDSAMYFCASSFGQGYTFGSGTRLTVV.

This chain joins TRBV15 and TRBJ2-1; D is perhaps TRBD2 (5 bases). The germline V and J ends were trimmed by 0 bases and 5 bases, with 11 bases remaining between them. CDR1 is LNHNV and CDR2 is YYDKDF in the germline V gene (reference sequence). The CDR3 runs to 15 residues. CDR3 DNA sequence: TGTGCCACCAGCAGAGACCCGGGGTCAAACAATGAGCAGTTCTTC. As protein: CATSRDPGSNNEQFF.

Note on this clonotype: A much larger clone differs from this one at a single base, so this may be a read error. The chain employs TRBV7-9 and TRBJ2-7; 9 positions agree with TRBD2. Germline-derived CDR1 and CDR2 are SEHNR and FQNEAQ (reference sequence). The CDR3 spans 15 residues. The CDR3 loop reads CASSSRLADPYEQHF. The DNA of the CDR3 is TGTGCCAGCAGCTCGCGACTAGCGGATCCCTACGAGCAGCACTTC.

This clonotype has at least ten counts. The chain recombines TRBV6-1 with TRBJ2-7; 10 nucleotides agree with TRBD2. Per germline, CDR1 MNHNS and CDR2 SASEGT. The CDR3 extends over 14 amino acids. J was trimmed by 1 base and V by 5 bases; bases with no gene match: 2. CDR3 region: CASSRTSGSYEQYV. CDR3 DNA: TGTGCCAGCAGTCGGACTAGCGGATCCTACGAGCAGTACGTC.

Worth noting for this clonotype: One end of the junction does not line up with germline, which may come from a read error. The chain couples TRBV29-1 to TRBJ1-1; 11 bases agree with TRBD1. CDR3 size: 13 residues. Germline V gene sequence: CDR1 SQVTM, CDR2 ANQGSEA. CDR3 residues: CSVDRGPNTEAFF. The CDR3 coding sequence is TGCAGCGTGGACAGGGGGCCCAACACTGAGGCTTTCTTT.

This clonotype was counted at least ten times. The chain is built from TRBV13 and TRBJ2-7, with 9 bases identical to TRBD1. The trim removed 5 bases at V and 3 bases at J, leaving 8 bases unmatched. The CDR3 has 15 residues. Germline V gene lookup returns CDR1 PRHDT and CDR2 FYEKMQ (reference sequence). Here the CDR3 DNA reads TGTGCCAGCAGCGTCGGGACAGGGAAGGACTACGAGCAGTACTTC. Protein product: CASSVGTGKDYEQYF.

The chain carries TRBV7-8 and TRBJ2-3, with D unclear. The J call may not be correct, given that the DNA end is closer to TRBJ1-5. CDR1 is SGHVS and CDR2 is FQNEAQ in the germline V gene. This CDR3 contains 12 residues. In DNA, the CDR3 is TGTGCCAGCAGCCACTCCGGACCTGGACAGCATTTT. Protein: CASSHSGPGQHF.

Many counts were recorded for this clonotype. The chain uses TRBV3-1 and TRBJ2-3, with D unclear. The CDR3 consists of 12 residues. Germline CDR1 is LGHDT and CDR2 is YNNKEL (reference sequence). V dropped 1 base and J dropped 7 bases, with 6 bases sitting between them. The CDR3 is CASSQVENTQYF. As DNA, the CDR3 is TGTGCCAGCAGCCAAGTAGAAAATACGCAGTATTTT.

The chain uses TRBV10-3 and TRBJ1-6, with D tentatively TRBD1 (5 bases). Per the germline V gene, CDR1 is ENHRY and CDR2 is SYGVKD. V lost 6 bases and J lost 7, with 19 bases in between. The CDR3 is 16 residues long. The CDR3 sequence is CAISELQGVVNSPLHF. DNA of the CDR3: TGTGCCATCAGCGAACTCCAGGGTGTTGTGAATTCACCCCTCCACTTT.

Remarks on this clonotype: A much larger clone lies one base from this, so it may be a read error. The chain couples TRBV5-1 to TRBJ1-3; a possible D gene is TRBD1 (5 bases). There are 14 residues in the CDR3. Germline V CDR1 and CDR2: SGHRS, YFSETQ. This CDR3 reads CVSSLDNSGNTIYF. CDR3 DNA: TGCGTCAGCAGCTTGGACAACTCTGGAAACACCATATATTTT.

This clonotype appeared a few times. Possible read error: a much larger clone is one base away. The rearrangement links TRBV11-2 to TRBJ1-2; tentatively, D is TRBD1 (5 bases). V gave up 1 base and J gave up 7 bases, with 19 bases separating them. The CDR3 sequence is 16 residues long. Germline CDR1 reads SGHAT; CDR2 reads FQNNGV. The CDR3 here is CASSLGGLTRAGGYTF. The CDR3 nucleotides read TGTGCCAGCAGCTTAGGAGGCCTCACCAGGGCGGGTGGCTACACCTTC.

This chain uses TRBV12-3 or TRBV12-4 with TRBJ1-1; 7 nucleotides align to TRBD1. V lost 5 bases, J lost 4 bases, and 7 bases stayed unmatched. CDR3 size: 14 residues. The chain's CDR3 is CASSPGQRATEAFF. The CDR3 DNA reads as TGTGCCAGCAGTCCGGGACAGAGGGCCACTGAAGCTTTCTTT.